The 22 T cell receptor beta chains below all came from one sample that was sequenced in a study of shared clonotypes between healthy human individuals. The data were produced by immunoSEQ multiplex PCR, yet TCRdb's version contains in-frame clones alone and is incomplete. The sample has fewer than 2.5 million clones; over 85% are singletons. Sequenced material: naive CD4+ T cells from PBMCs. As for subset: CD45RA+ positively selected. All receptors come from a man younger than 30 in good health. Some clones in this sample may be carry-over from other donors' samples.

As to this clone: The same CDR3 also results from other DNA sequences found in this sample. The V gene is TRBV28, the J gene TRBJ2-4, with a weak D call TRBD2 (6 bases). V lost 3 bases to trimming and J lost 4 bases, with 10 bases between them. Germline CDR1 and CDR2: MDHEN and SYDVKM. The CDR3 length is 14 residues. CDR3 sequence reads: CASSFGGSKNIQYF. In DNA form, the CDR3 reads TGTGCCAGCAGTTTCGGGGGATCGAAAAACATTCAGTACTTC.

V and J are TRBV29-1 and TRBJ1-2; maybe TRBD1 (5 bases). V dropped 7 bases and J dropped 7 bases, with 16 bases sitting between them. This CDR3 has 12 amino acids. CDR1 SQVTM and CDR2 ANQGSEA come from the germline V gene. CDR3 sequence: CSAQTGGGGYTF. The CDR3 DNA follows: TGCAGCGCCCAAACCGGCGGGGGTGGCTACACCTTC.

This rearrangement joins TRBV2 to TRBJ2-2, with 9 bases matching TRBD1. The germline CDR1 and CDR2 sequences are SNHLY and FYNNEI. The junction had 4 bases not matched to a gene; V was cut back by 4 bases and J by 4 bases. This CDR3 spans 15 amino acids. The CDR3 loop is CASSGDRVGTGELFF. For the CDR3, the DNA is TGTGCCAGCAGTGGGGACAGGGTGGGCACCGGGGAGCTGTTTTTT.

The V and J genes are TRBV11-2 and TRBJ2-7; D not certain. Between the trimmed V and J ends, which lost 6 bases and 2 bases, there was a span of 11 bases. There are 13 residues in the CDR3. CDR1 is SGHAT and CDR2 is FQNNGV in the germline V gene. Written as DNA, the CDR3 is TGTGCCAGCAGGGCGTCGAAAACCTACGAGCAGTACTTC. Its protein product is CASRASKTYEQYF.

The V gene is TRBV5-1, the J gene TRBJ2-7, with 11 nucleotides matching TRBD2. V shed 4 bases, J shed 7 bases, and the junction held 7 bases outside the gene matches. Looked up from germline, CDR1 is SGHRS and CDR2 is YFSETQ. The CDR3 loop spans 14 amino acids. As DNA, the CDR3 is TGCGCCAGCAGCCAACTAGCGGGAGCGGGGGAGCAGTACTTC. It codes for CASSQLAGAGEQYF.

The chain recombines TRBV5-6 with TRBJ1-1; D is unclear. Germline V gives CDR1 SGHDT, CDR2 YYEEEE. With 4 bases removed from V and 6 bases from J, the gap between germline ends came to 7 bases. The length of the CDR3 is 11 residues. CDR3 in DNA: TGTGCCAGCAGCCGTGGACCTGAAGCTTTCTTT. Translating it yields CASSRGPEAFF.

The CDR3 spells CASSQGSGNIPETQYF. The CDR3 DNA reads as TGTGCCAGCAGCCAAGGATCAGGGAACATCCCGGAGACCCAGTACTTC. The gene calls are TRBV14 and TRBJ2-5, with D maybe TRBD1 (5 bases). This CDR3 region has 16 residues. V was pared by 1 base and J by 5 bases, with 17 bases between. Germline lookup yields CDR1 SGHDN and CDR2 FVKESK.

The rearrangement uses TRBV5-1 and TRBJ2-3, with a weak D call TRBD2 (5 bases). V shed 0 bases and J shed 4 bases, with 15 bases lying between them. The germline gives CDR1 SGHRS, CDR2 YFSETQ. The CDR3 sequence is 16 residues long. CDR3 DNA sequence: TGCGCCAGCAGCTTGGGGACTGGGGAGATCGCAGATACGCAGTATTTT. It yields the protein CASSLGTGEIADTQYF.

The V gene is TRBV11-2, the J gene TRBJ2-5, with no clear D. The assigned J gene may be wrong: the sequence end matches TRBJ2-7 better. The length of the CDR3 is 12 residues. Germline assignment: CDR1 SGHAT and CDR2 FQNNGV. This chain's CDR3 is CASSRAPLEQYF. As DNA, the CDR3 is TGTGCCAGCAGCCGTGCGCCCCTCGAGCAGTACTTC.

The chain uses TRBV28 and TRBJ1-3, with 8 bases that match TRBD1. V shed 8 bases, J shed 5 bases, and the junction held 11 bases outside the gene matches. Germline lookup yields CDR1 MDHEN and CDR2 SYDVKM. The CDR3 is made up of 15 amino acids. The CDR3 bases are TGTGCCAGCGCCTCAACAAGACAGGGGAGAAACACCATATATTTT. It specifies CASASTRQGRNTIYF.

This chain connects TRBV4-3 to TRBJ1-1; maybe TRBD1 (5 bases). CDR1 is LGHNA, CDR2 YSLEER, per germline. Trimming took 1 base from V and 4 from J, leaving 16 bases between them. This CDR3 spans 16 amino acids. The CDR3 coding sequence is TGCGCCAGCAGCCAAGGGATGACAGCCTTGAGCACTGAAGCTTTCTTT. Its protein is CASSQGMTALSTEAFF.

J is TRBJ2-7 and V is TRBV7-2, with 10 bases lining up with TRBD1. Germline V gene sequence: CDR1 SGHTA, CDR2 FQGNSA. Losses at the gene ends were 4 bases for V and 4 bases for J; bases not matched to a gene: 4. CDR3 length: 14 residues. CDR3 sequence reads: CASSWTGGDYEQYF. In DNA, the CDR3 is TGTGCCAGCAGCTGGACAGGGGGGGATTACGAGCAGTACTTC.

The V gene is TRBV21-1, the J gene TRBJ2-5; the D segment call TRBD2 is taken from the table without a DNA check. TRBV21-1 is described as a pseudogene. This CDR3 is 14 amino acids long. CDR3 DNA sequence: TGTGCCAGCAGAAAGGAGACTACACAAGAGACCCAGTACTTC. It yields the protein CASRKETTQETQYF.

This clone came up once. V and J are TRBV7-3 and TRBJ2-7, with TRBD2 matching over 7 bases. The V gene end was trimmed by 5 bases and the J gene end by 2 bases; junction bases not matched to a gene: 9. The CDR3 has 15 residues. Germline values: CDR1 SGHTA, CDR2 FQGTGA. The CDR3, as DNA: TGTGCCAGCAGCCCCAGCGCGGGACTAACCTACGAGCAGTACTTC. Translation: CASSPSAGLTYEQYF.

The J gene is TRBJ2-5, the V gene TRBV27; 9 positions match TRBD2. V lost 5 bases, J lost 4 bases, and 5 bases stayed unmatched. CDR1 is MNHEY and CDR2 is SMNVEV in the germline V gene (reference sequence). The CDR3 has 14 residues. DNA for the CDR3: TGTGCCAGCAGTAGGGGACTAGCCGCAGAGACCCAGTACTTC. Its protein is CASSRGLAAETQYF.

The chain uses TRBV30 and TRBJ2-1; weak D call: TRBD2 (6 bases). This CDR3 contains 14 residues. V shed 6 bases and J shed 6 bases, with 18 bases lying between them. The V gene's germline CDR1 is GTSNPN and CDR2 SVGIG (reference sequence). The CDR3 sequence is CACTMTVGLNEQFF. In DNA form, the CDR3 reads TGTGCCTGTACCATGACAGTGGGACTCAATGAGCAGTTCTTC.

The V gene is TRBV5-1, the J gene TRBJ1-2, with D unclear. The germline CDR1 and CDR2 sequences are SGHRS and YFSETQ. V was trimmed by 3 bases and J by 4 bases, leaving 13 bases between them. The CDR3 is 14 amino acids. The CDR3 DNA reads TGCGCCAGCAGCTGGGAGAATGGATTCTATGGCTACACCTTC. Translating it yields CASSWENGFYGYTF.

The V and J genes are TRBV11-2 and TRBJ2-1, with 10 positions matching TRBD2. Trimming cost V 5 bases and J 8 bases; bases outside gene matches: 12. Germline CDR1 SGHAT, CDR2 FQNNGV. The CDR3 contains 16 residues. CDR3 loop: CASSPRKREGRDEQFF. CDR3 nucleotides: TGTGCCAGCAGCCCCCGCAAGCGGGAGGGCAGGGATGAGCAGTTCTTC.

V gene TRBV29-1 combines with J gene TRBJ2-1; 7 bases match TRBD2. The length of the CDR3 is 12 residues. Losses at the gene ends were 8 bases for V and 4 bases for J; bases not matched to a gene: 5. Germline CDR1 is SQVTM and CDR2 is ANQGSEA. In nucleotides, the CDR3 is TGCAGCACCAGCGGGGTTTACAATGAGCAGTTCTTC. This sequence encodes CSTSGVYNEQFF.

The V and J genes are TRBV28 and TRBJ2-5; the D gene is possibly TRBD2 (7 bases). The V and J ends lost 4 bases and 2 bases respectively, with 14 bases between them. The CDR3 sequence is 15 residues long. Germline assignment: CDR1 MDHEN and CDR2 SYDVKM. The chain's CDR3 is CASSSGEGGQETQYF. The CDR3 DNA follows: TGTGCCAGCAGTTCAGGGGAGGGGGGTCAAGAGACCCAGTACTTC.

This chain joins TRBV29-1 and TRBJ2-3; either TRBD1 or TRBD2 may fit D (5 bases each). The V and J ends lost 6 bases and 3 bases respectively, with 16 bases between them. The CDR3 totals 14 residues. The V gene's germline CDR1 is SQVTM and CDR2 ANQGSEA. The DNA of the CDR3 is TGCAGCGTCCTCCAGGGAGAAAGGACAGATACGCAGTATTTT. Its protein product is CSVLQGERTDTQYF.

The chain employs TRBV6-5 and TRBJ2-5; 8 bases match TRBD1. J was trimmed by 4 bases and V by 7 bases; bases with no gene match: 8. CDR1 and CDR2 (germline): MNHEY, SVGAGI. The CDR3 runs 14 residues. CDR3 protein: CASKRTGRGETQYF. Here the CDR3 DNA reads TGTGCCAGCAAGAGGACAGGGCGAGGAGAGACCCAGTACTTC.